This TCR beta chain was observed in a study of early T cells in non-severe SARS-CoV-2 infection. In the study overall: Alpha and beta chains were unpaired, from unsorted whole-blood bulk RNA.

Unique molecular identifiers (one per individual cDNA molecule) were attached. TCRdb re-called the 5' RACE reads with MiXCR, one entry per CDR3 protein. This sample has 30,000 to 45,000 distinct CDR3 sequences, with 5.5% found just once. This clonotype was counted between two and nine times. The CDR3 has 13 amino acids. The V end lost 5 bases, the J end lost 8 bases, and 12 bases lay between the germline ends. Per germline, CDR1 SGHTA and CDR2 FQGTGA. The sequenced sample was whole blood, obtained at baseline. The origin of this receptor is an adult who was a healthcare worker with PCR-confirmed SARS-CoV-2 infection or an uninfected control (not recorded which). The chain couples TRBV7-3 to TRBJ2-2; D call uncertain. The CDR3: CASSPPSSGELFF. The CDR3 DNA is TGTGCCAGCAGCCCCCCTTCGTCGGGGGAGCTGTTTTTT.